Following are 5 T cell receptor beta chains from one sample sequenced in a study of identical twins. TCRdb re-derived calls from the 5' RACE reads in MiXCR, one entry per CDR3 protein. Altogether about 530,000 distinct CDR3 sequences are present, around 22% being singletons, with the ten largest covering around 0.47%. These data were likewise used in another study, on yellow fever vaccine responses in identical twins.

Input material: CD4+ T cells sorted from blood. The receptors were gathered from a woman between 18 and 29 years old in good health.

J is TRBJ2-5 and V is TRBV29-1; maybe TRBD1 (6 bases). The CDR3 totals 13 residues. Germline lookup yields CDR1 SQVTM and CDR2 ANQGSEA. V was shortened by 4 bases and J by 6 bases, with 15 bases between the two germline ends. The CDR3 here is CSVGTGSIKTQYF. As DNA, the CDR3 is TGCAGCGTTGGCACAGGGAGCATAAAGACCCAGTACTTC.

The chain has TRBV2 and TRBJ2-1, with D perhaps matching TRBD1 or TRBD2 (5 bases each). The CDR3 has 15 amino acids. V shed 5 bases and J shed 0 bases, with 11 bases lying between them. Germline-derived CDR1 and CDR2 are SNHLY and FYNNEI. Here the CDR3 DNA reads TGTGCCAGCAGTCAGGGACGCCACTCCTACAATGAGCAGTTCTTC. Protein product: CASSQGRHSYNEQFF.

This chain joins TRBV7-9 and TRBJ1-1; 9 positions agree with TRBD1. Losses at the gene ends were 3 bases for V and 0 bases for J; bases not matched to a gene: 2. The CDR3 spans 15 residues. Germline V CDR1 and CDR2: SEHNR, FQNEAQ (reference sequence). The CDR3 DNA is TGTGCCAGCAGCTTTCGGACAGGGGTGAACACTGAAGCTTTCTTT. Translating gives CASSFRTGVNTEAFF.

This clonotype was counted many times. CDR3 nucleotides: TGTGCCATCAGTGAAGGAGAATACGAGCAGTACTTC. Amino acid sequence: CAISEGEYEQYF. This rearrangement joins TRBV10-3 to TRBJ2-7; D gene ambiguous. CDR3 size: 12 residues. Trimming removed 3 bases at V and 4 bases at J, with 7 bases between. Germline CDR1 is ENHRY and CDR2 is SYGVKD.

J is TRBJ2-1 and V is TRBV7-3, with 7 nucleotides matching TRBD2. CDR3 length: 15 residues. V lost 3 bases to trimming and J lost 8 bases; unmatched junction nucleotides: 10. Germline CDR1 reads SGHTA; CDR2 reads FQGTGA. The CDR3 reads CASSLSQGGVYEQFF. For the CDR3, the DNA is TGTGCCAGCAGCTTGAGTCAGGGAGGGGTCTATGAGCAGTTCTTC. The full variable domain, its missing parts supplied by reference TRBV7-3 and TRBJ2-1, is GAGVSQTPSNKVTEKGKYVELRCDPISGHTALYWYRQSLGQGPEFLIYFQGTGAADDSGLPNDRFFAVRPEGSVSTLKIQRTERGDSAVYLCASSLSQGGVYEQFFGPGTRLTVL.